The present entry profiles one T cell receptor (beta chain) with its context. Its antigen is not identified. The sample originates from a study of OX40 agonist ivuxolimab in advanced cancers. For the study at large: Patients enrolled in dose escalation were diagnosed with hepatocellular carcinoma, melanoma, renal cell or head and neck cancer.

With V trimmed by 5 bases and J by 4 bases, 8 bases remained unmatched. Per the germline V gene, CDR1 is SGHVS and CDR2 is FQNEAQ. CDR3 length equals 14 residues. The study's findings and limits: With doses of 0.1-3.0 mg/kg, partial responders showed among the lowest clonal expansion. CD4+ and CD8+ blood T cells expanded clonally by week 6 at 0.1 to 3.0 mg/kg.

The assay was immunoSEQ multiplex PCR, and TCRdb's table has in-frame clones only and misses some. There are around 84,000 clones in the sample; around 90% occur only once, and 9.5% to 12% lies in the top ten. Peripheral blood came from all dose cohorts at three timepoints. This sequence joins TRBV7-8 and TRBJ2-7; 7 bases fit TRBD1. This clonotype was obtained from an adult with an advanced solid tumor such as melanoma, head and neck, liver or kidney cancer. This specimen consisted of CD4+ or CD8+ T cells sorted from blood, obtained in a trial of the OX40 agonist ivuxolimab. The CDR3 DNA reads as TGTGCCAGCAGCGTCAACAGGGGCGGATACGAGCAGTACTTC. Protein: CASSVNRGGYEQYF.